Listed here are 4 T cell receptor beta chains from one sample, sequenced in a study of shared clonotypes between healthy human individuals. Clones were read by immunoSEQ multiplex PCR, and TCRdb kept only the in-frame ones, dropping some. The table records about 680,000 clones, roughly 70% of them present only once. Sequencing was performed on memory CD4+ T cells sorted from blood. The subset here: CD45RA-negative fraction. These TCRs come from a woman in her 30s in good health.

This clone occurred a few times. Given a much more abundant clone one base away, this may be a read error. In DNA, the CDR3 is TGTGCCAGCAGTCGGGACAGCTACACTGAAGCTTTCTTT. Protein: CASSRDSYTEAFF. The chain joins TRBV6-1 to TRBJ1-1, with 7 positions matching TRBD1. CDR3 length: 13 amino acids. CDR1 and CDR2 from the germline V gene are MNHNS and SASEGT. V lost 5 bases, J lost 3 bases, and 3 bases stayed unmatched.

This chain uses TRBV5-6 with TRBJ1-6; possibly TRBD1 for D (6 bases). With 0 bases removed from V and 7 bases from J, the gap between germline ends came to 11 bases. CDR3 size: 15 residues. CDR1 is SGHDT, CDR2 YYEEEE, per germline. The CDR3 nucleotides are TGTGCCAGCAGCTTGGAAGGGGGGAGGAATTCACCCCTCCACTTT. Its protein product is CASSLEGGRNSPLHF.

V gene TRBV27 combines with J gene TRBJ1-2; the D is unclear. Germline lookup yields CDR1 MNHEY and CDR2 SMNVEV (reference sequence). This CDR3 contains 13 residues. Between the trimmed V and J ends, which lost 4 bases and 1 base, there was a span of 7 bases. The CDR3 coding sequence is TGTGCCAGCAGTTCTACCTATAACTATGGCTACACCTTC. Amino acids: CASSSTYNYGYTF.

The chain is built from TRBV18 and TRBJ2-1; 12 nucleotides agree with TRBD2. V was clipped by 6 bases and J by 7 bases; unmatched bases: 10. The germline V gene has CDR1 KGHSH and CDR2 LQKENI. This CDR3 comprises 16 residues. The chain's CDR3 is CASSLLAGGPGNEQFF. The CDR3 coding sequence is TGTGCCAGCTCCCTCCTAGCGGGAGGGCCGGGAAATGAGCAGTTCTTC.